This T cell receptor (beta chain) was sequenced for a study of cytomegalovirus exposure and HLA in healthy donors. The CDR3 has 16 amino acids. Germline V gene sequence: CDR1 SNHLY, CDR2 FYNNEI. V was pared by 2 bases and J by 0 bases, with 8 bases between. 60 Vbeta and 13 Jbeta primers were used in PCR. The repertoire was sequenced with immunoSEQ multiplex PCR; TCRdb's copy has only in-frame clones and lacks some. The sample yields about 270,000 clones, more than 55% seen once. The table lists this clone with a few counts. This TCR came from a female donor in good health and CMV-seronegative. Material: PBMCs. This chain connects TRBV2 to TRBJ2-6; D remains ambiguous. The CDR3 bases are TGTGCCAGCAGTGAACAGGCTTTCTCTGGGGCCAACGTCCTGACTTTC. This codes for CASSEQAFSGANVLTF.